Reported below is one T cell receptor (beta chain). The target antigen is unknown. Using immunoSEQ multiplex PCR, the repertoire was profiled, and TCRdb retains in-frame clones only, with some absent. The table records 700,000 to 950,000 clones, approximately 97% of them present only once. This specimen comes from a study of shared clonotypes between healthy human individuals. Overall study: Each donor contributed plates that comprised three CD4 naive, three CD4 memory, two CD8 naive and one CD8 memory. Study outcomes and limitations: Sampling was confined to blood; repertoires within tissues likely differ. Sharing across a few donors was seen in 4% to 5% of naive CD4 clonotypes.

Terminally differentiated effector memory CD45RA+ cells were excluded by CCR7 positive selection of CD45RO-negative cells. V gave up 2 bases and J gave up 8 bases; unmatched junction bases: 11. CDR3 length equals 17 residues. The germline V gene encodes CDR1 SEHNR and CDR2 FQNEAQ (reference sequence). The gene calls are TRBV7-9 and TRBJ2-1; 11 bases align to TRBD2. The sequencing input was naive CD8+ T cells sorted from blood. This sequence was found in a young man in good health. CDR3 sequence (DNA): TGTGCCAGCAGCTTACCAGGACTAGCGGGTATGATCTATGAGCAGTTCTTC. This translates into CASSLPGLAGMIYEQFF.